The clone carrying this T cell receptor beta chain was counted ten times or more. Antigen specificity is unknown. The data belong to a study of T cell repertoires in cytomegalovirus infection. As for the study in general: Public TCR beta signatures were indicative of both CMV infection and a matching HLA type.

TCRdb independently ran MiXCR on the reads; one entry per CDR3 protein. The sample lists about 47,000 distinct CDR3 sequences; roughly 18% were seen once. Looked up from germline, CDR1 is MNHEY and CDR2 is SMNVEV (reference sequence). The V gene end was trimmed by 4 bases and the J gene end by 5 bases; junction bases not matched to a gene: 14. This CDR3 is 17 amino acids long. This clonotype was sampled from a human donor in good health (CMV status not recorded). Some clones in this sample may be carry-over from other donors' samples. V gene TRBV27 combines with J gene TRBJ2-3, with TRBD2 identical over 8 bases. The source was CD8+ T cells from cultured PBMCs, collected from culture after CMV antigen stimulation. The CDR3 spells CASSYDPWRGEEDTQYF. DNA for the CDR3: TGTGCCAGCAGTTACGACCCTTGGCGGGGGGAGGAAGATACGCAGTATTTT.